A single sample gave rise to the 23 T cell receptor beta chains below, sequenced in a study of T cell repertoires in cytomegalovirus infection. Each CDR3 protein gets one entry after TCRdb re-called the reads with MiXCR. The data contain almost 500,000 distinct CDR3 sequences, 10% to 12% of them singletons. What was sequenced was PBMCs. The receptors here all came from a human donor in good health (CMV status not recorded). Some clones in this sample may be carry-over from other donors' samples.

This clonotype was seen ten or more times. The V and J genes are TRBV12-3 or TRBV12-4 and TRBJ2-1, with 11 bases aligning to TRBD2. The CDR3 is 15 amino acids. V lost 7 bases to trimming and J lost 5 bases; unmatched junction nucleotides: 7. The CDR3 sequence: CASTFSGGANNEQFF. DNA for the CDR3: TGTGCCAGCACCTTTAGCGGGGGGGCGAACAATGAGCAGTTCTTC.

In this sample, this clonotype turned up many times. The genes are TRBV20-1 and TRBJ2-1; 10 bases fit TRBD2. Germline lookup yields CDR1 DFQATT and CDR2 SNEGSKA (reference sequence). The V and J ends lost 1 base and 5 bases, in that order; junction bases with no gene match: 5. The CDR3 totals 15 residues. CDR3 nucleotides: TGCAGTGCTAGAGGAGCGGGAGGGCCCAACAATGAGCAGTTCTTC. Amino acid sequence: CSARGAGGPNNEQFF.

This clonotype was counted many times. This chain joins TRBV10-3 and TRBJ2-1; perhaps TRBD2 as D (6 bases). Germline V gene data show CDR1 as ENHRY and CDR2 as SYGVKD. V shed 6 bases and J shed 0 bases, with 9 bases lying between them. This CDR3 contains 14 residues. CDR3 in amino acids: CAISDGSSYNEQFF. The CDR3 DNA follows: TGTGCCATCAGCGACGGGAGCTCCTACAATGAGCAGTTCTTC.

V is TRBV29-1 and J is TRBJ1-1, with TRBD1 matching over 8 bases. CDR3 size: 14 residues. J was trimmed by 1 base and V by 7 bases; bases with no gene match: 8. From germline, CDR1 is SQVTM and CDR2 ANQGSEA. The CDR3 DNA sequence: TGCAGCGCGACAGAGGACAGGGAGAACACTGAAGCTTTCTTT. The encoded protein is CSATEDRENTEAFF.

J is TRBJ1-2 and V is TRBV2; TRBD1 agrees at 10 bases. V trimming: 10 bases; J trimming: 8 bases; junction bases outside the gene matches: 10. Germline V lookup: CDR1 SNHLY, CDR2 FYNNEI. This CDR3 has 13 residues. This chain's CDR3 is CANPGTGVLGYTF. DNA for the CDR3: TGTGCCAACCCCGGGACAGGGGTATTAGGCTACACCTTC.

This chain links TRBV4-2 with TRBJ1-2; D gene ambiguous. Trimming removed 0 bases from V and 7 bases from J, with 6 bases in between. Germline V gene data show CDR1 as LGHNA and CDR2 as YNFKEQ. The CDR3 has 12 amino acids. CDR3 in amino acids: CASSQDSLGYTF. DNA of the CDR3: TGTGCCAGCAGCCAAGATTCACTTGGCTACACCTTC.

This clonotype showed up many times. V gene TRBV12-3 or TRBV12-4 combines with J gene TRBJ2-3, with 15 bases identical to TRBD2. CDR3 length: 21 residues. The J segment lost 1 base and the V segment lost 5 bases, leaving 16 bases of the junction unmatched. CDR3 residues: CASSRPWTSGGAQLGTDTQYF. The CDR3 bases are TGTGCCAGCAGTCGCCCATGGACTAGCGGGGGGGCCCAACTAGGCACAGATACGCAGTATTTT.

This clonotype showed up many times. V gene TRBV2 combines with J gene TRBJ2-1; D is possibly TRBD2 (6 bases). There are 13 residues in the CDR3. V was trimmed by 1 base and J by 8 bases, leaving 9 bases between them. CDR1 and CDR2 (germline): SNHLY, FYNNEI. The DNA for the CDR3 is TGTGCCAGCAGTGAAGAGTGGAGGGATGAGCAGTTCTTC. Its protein product is CASSEEWRDEQFF.

This clonotype has at least ten counts. The chain carries TRBV6-6 and TRBJ1-5; no reliable D call. CDR3 length equals 17 residues. CDR1 is MNHNY, CDR2 SVGAGI, per germline (reference sequence). Trimming left V 6 bases short and J 0 bases short, with 18 bases between. CDR3 region: CASSYLTEAYSNQPQHF. The CDR3 DNA sequence: TGTGCCAGCAGCTACCTGACGGAGGCGTATAGCAATCAGCCCCAGCATTTT.

This clonotype was detected a few times. This sequence joins TRBV15 and TRBJ2-2; TRBD2 aligns across 9 bases. The ends lost 0 bases at V and 6 bases at J; junction bases unmatched: 8. CDR3 length: 17 residues. Germline V gene sequence: CDR1 LNHNV, CDR2 YYDKDF (reference sequence). The CDR3 here is CATSREPYRTSAGELFF. The CDR3 nucleotides are TGTGCCACCAGCAGAGAACCTTACCGGACTAGCGCCGGGGAGCTGTTTTTT.

Ten or more counts support this clonotype. This sequence joins TRBV27 and TRBJ1-1; 8 bases agree with TRBD1. This CDR3 contains 15 residues. V was pared by 0 bases and J by 5 bases, with 5 bases of the junction left unmatched. The germline CDR1 and CDR2 sequences are MNHEY and SMNVEV (reference sequence). CDR3 sequence (DNA): TGTGCCAGCAGTTTATCAACAGGGGGTTATACTGAAGCTTTCTTT. This sequence encodes CASSLSTGGYTEAFF.

This clonotype was observed a handful of times. The rearrangement links TRBV2 to TRBJ1-1; D is uncertain. The CDR3 runs 14 residues. CDR1 SNHLY and CDR2 FYNNEI come from the germline V gene. V gave up 4 bases and J gave up 5 bases, with 14 bases separating them. In nucleotides, the CDR3 is TGTGCCAGCAGTGTCGTGGGCCGGGGTACTGAAGCTTTCTTT. Residues: CASSVVGRGTEAFF.

V gene TRBV2 combines with J gene TRBJ1-1; maybe TRBD1 (6 bases). V was cut by 4 bases and J by 0 bases, with 18 bases left in between. The germline gives CDR1 SNHLY, CDR2 FYNNEI. The CDR3 totals 17 residues. The CDR3 DNA is TGTGCCAGCAGTGTTTCTTCGAGGGGGGCCTTGAACACTGAAGCTTTCTTT. It translates to CASSVSSRGALNTEAFF.

This clonotype appeared many times. V usage is TRBV27 and J usage is TRBJ2-7; D is possibly TRBD2 (5 bases). Germline CDR1 reads MNHEY; CDR2 reads SMNVEV (reference sequence). Trimming shortened V by 9 bases and J by 0 bases, and 15 bases separated the two germline ends. CDR3 length: 14 amino acids. CDR3 nucleotide sequence: TGTGCCAGGAGGGAGAGGCCGGACTCCTACGAGCAGTACTTC. This gives the protein CARRERPDSYEQYF.

This sequence joins TRBV23-1 and TRBJ2-7; D unresolved. TRBV23-1 is marked as an open reading frame, function uncertain. This CDR3 is 15 amino acids long. V lost 5 bases, J lost 2 bases, and 16 bases lay in between. For the CDR3, the DNA is TGCGCCAGCAGTTCTCCTGACAACGGCCCCTACGAGCAGTACTTC. This translates into CASSSPDNGPYEQYF.

This clonotype has at least ten counts. The J gene is TRBJ1-1, the V gene TRBV10-3, with TRBD1 matching 8 bases. The CDR3 loop spans 14 amino acids. Trimming cost V 4 bases and J 7 bases; bases outside gene matches: 8. In germline, CDR1 is ENHRY, CDR2 SYGVKD. CDR3 sequence (DNA): TGTGCCATCAGTGGTAGGGACAGGCTCGGTGAAGCTTTCTTT. Its protein is CAISGRDRLGEAFF.

V usage is TRBV9 and J usage is TRBJ1-2; tentatively, D is TRBD1 (5 bases). The V end was cut by 0 bases, the J end by 4 bases, with 16 bases between. CDR3 length: 16 residues. CDR1 is SGDLS and CDR2 is YYNGEE in the germline V gene. CDR3 DNA: TGTGCCAGCAGCGTAGCTGAGAGAGCAGGGATCTATGGCTACACCTTC. Protein: CASSVAERAGIYGYTF.

This clonotype was found many times. The gene calls are TRBV19 and TRBJ1-4; 8 bases line up with TRBD1. Per the germline V gene, CDR1 is LNHDA and CDR2 is SQIVND (reference sequence). The CDR3 extends over 16 amino acids. Trimming removed 9 bases from V and 7 bases from J; junction bases left unmatched: 16. CDR3 sequence reads: CASVDTAGQGTEKLFF. DNA of the CDR3: TGTGCCAGCGTAGATACGGCAGGACAGGGAACTGAAAAACTGTTTTTT. The complete variable domain, with remaining parts taken from reference TRBV19 and TRBJ1-4, reads DGGITQSPKYLFRKEGQNVTLSCEQNLNHDAMYWYRQDPGQGLRLIYYSQIVNDFQKGDIAEGYSVSREKKESFPLTVTSAQKNPTAFYLCASVDTAGQGTEKLFFGSGTQLSVL.

This clonotype was seen at least ten times. V is TRBV6-5 and J is TRBJ1-6, with 8 bases lining up with TRBD1. J gave up 7 bases and V 8 bases, and 4 bases lay outside the gene matches. From germline, CDR1 is MNHEY and CDR2 SVGAGI. The CDR3 is made up of 13 amino acids. CDR3 nucleotides: TGTGCCAGCCAACGACAGGGGAATTCACCCCTCCACTTT. Translated: CASQRQGNSPLHF.

Only a few counts were recorded for this clonotype. The rearrangement links TRBV2 to TRBJ1-6; possibly TRBD1 for D (5 bases). Germline values: CDR1 SNHLY, CDR2 FYNNEI. Trimming removed 4 bases from V and 7 bases from J, with 14 bases in between. This CDR3 is 15 amino acids long. CDR3 sequence (DNA): TGTGCCAGCAGTGTGAGGGACCCGGAAAATTCACCCCTCCACTTT. It encodes CASSVRDPENSPLHF.

This clonotype was counted many times. The chain combines TRBV2 with TRBJ2-6; the D is unclear. Trimming shortened V by 4 bases and J by 0 bases, and 7 bases separated the two germline ends. CDR1 and CDR2 from the germline V gene are SNHLY and FYNNEI. This CDR3 spans 15 amino acids. This CDR3 reads CASSAHSSGANVLTF. DNA of the CDR3: TGTGCCAGCAGTGCCCACAGCTCTGGGGCCAACGTCCTGACTTTC.

The rearrangement joins TRBV18 to TRBJ2-1, with a tentative D call TRBD2 (6 bases). Trimming shortened V by 6 bases and J by 3 bases, and 12 bases separated the two germline ends. Germline loops: CDR1 KGHSH, CDR2 LQKENI. This CDR3 is 14 amino acids long. The CDR3 nucleotides read TGTGCCAGCTCTATTAGGGGAGGCTACAATGAGCAGTTCTTC. Encoded protein: CASSIRGGYNEQFF.

This clonotype showed up many times. The chain uses TRBV12-3 or TRBV12-4 and TRBJ1-2; D unresolved. Trimming cost V 5 bases and J 0 bases, with 4 bases left between them. The CDR3 loop spans 12 amino acids. The DNA for the CDR3 is TGTGCCAGCAGTACCCCTAACTATGGCTACACCTTC. This translates into CASSTPNYGYTF.